This is a list of T cell receptor beta chains from one sample in a study of blood T cell repertoires in COVID-19. Clones were read by immunoSEQ multiplex PCR, and TCRdb kept only the in-frame ones, dropping some. The data contain around 250,000 clones, roughly 85% of them seen just once; the ten biggest clones take up approximately 5%. Input material: PBMCs or T cells enriched from blood (not recorded which). These receptors all stem from a man aged 40-55 years who had been exposed to COVID-19. Each CDR3 is given with its conserved first and last residue. The order of the fields is clone size, V gene, D gene, CDR3 length, J gene, CDR3 DNA, CDR3 protein. A D gene is named only where the DNA matches it firmly. Expanded clones get a size class; other rows say once, few or many, or leave the size out.

>many|TRBV11-2|TRBD2|17|TRBJ2-1
TGTGCCAGCAGCTTAGACGGTGGCGCTAGCGGGAGCAATGAGCAGTTCTTC
CASSLDGGASGSNEQFF
>.|TRBV11-3|.|13|TRBJ1-6
TGTGCCAGCAGGGGGGGGTGGGGATCACCCCTCCACTTT
CASRGGWGSPLHF
>once|TRBV7-8|.|14|TRBJ2-5
TGTGCCAGCAGCTTAATCAGGGTTCAAGAGACCCAGTACTTC
CASSLIRVQETQYF
>.|TRBV27|.|13|TRBJ1-6
TGTGCCAGCAGTTACCAACAAAATTCACCCCTCCACTTT
CASSYQQNSPLHF
>.|TRBV4-2|.|14|TRBJ2-7
TGTGCCAGCAGCCAAGATACCCTAGCCCCCGAGCAGTACTTC
CASSQDTLAPEQYF
>.|TRBV10-3|.|16|TRBJ2-1
TGTGCCATCAGTGAACGGATGGAGGTCTCCTACAATGAGCAGTTCTTC
CAISERMEVSYNEQFF
>.|TRBV19|.|14|TRBJ2-5
TGTGCCAGTAGGGATGGACAGAAACAAGAGACCCAGTACTTC
CASRDGQKQETQYF
>.|TRBV21-1|.|14|TRBJ2-7
TGTGCCAGGTCGGAGGGTAGCCGCACCTACGAGCAGTACTTC
CARSEGSRTYEQYF
>.|TRBV14|TRBD2|16|TRBJ2-3
TGTGCCAGCAGCCAATCGGGACTAGTTATCCCAGATACGCAGTATTTT
CASSQSGLVIPDTQYF
>.|TRBV12-3/TRBV12-4|TRBD1|13|TRBJ1-2
TGTGCCAGCAGTTTAGTGGACAGGGGCAGCTACACCTTC
CASSLVDRGSYTF
>.|TRBV24-1|TRBD2|16|TRBJ2-1
TGTGCCACCAGTGATTCGGGGCGGGAGGCCGGGGATGAGCAGTTCTTC
CATSDSGREAGDEQFF
>.|TRBV19|TRBD1|14|TRBJ2-7
TGTGCCAGTACCGGACAGGGATCATCCTACGAGCAGTACTTC
CASTGQGSSYEQYF
>.|TRBV2|TRBD2|15|TRBJ2-3
TGTGCCAGCAGTGAAAGGGCGGGAGCCATCTATACGCAGTATTTT
CASSERAGAIYTQYF
>.|TRBV6-5|.|13|TRBJ2-1
TGTGCCAGCAGTTACGGCAGGGGTTATGAGCAGTTCTTC
CASSYGRGYEQFF
>.|TRBV30|.|12|TRBJ2-1
TGTGCCTGGGCGGTCGGGAGCGGTGAGCAGTTCTTC
CAWAVGSGEQFF
>.|TRBV5-1|.|14|TRBJ2-5
TGCGCCAGCAGCTTGGGAGAAGGGGTCGAGACCCAGTACTTC
CASSLGEGVETQYF
>.|TRBV6-5|TRBD1|14|TRBJ2-7
TGTGCCAGCAGTTCTAACAGGGGTATGGGGGAGCAGTACTTC
CASSSNRGMGEQYF
>.|TRBV29-1|TRBD2|13|TRBJ2-3
TGCAGCGTAAGAGCGGGAAACACAGATACGCAGTATTTT
CSVRAGNTDTQYF
>.|TRBV7-9|TRBD1|16|TRBJ2-5
TGTGCCAGCAGCCAAGCGACAGGGGGGCCAGGAGAGACCCAGTACTTC
CASSQATGGPGETQYF
>.|TRBV11-3|TRBD2|15|TRBJ2-7
TGTGCCAGCAGCAAACTAGCGGGAGTAAACTACGAGCAGTACTTC
CASSKLAGVNYEQYF
>.|TRBV5-8|.|17|TRBJ2-1
TGTGCCAGCATCAGAATCACCCGGGAGAGCTCCTACAATGAGCAGTTCTTC
CASIRITRESSYNEQFF
>.|TRBV19|TRBD1|15|TRBJ1-6
TGTGCCAGTAGTGTCGGACAGGGGCACAATTCACCCCTCCACTTT
CASSVGQGHNSPLHF